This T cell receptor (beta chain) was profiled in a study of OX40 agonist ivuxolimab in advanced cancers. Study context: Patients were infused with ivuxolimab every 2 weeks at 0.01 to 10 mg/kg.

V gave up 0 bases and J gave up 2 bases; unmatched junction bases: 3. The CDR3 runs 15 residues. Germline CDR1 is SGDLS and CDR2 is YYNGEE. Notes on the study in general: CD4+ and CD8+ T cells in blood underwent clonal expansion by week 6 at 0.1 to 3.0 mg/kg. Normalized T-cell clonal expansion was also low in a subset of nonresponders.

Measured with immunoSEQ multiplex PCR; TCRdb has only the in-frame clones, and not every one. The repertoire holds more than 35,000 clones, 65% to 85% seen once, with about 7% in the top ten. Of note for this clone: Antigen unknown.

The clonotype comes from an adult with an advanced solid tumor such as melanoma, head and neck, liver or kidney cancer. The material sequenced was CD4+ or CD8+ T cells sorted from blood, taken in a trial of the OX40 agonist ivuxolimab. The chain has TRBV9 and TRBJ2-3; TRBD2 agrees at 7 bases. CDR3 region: CASSVVAGDTDTQYF. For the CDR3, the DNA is TGTGCCAGCAGCGTAGTTGCGGGGGACACAGATACGCAGTATTTT.